This is a list of T cell receptor beta chains from one sample in a study of radiotherapy plus CTLA-4 blockade in lung cancer. Here immunoSEQ multiplex PCR was the method, and the copy in TCRdb shows in-frame clones only, minus some. This table has roughly 44,000 clones, roughly 76% appearing once. The sequencing used peripheral blood, collected from a patient treated with radiotherapy plus ipilimumab. The receptors were gathered from a human donor with non-small cell lung cancer who had stable disease on radiotherapy plus ipilimumab. The conserved cysteine and the conserved F or W are not part of the CDR3 here. Part of the rows lack a size; the others show once, few, many or a class for expanded clones.

length,size,J,V,CDR3
14,-,TRBJ2-1,TRBV7-6,ASSPISRGPLDEQF
12,-,TRBJ1-3,TRBV6-6,ASRKQGSGNTIY
12,-,TRBJ2-5,TRBV6-1,ASTKLSQGQTQY
12,-,TRBJ1-3,TRBV4-2,ASSQDATGNTIY
10,-,TRBJ1-4,TRBV19,AAGQYFEKLF
9,-,TRBJ1-1,TRBV30,AWSPPTEAF
14,-,TRBJ1-1,TRBV5-1,ASSTGQGGLNTEAF
12,once,TRBJ1-1,TRBV10-1,ASREGRKDTEAF
11,-,TRBJ1-2,TRBV5-5,ASSFRTGYGYT
12,few,TRBJ2-4,TRBV13,SSIPGTEKNIQY
11,-,TRBJ2-7,TRBV7-6,ASSVDSPYEQY
11,-,TRBJ1-5,TRBV19,ATNEASNQPQH
13,-,TRBJ2-1,TRBV11-3,ASSLERGAGYEQF
9,-,TRBJ1-1,TRBV5-1,ASSLDTEAF
14,once,TRBJ1-6,TRBV7-2,ASSLISTGTNSPLH
14,once,TRBJ2-4,TRBV28,ASSPPGSLAKNIQY
13,-,TRBJ2-7,TRBV4-1,ASSLVTGGGNEQY
12,-,TRBJ1-4,TRBV18,ASSPAATNEKLF
15,-,TRBJ2-6,TRBV27,ASSLEGEISGANVLT
11,-,TRBJ2-3,TRBV5-6,ASSSRLTDTQY
13,-,TRBJ1-1,TRBV30,AWSVTSTGWNEAF
13,-,TRBJ2-5,TRBV7-6,ASSLAFREAETQY
16,-,TRBJ2-3,TRBV7-3,ASSSLAGGPSGADTQY
12,-,TRBJ1-6,TRBV30,AWMVGQRVSPLH
11,-,TRBJ2-2,TRBV27,ASSLWEKGELF
13,-,TRBJ2-1,TRBV25-1,ASSETGVSYNEQF
13,few,TRBJ1-2,TRBV6-1,ASSLDRTDNYGYT
11,-,TRBJ1-1,TRBV2,ASGGTGNTEAF
12,-,TRBJ1-6,TRBV9,ASSGDREESPLH
9,once,TRBJ2-3,TRBV12-5,ASGLFDTQY
11,-,TRBJ1-1,TRBV10-3,AIDRGWNTEAF
13,-,TRBJ2-5,TRBV6-1,ASALGLFGQETQY
14,-,TRBJ1-1,TRBV9,ASSAKDRGTSTEAF
11,few,TRBJ1-1,TRBV4-3,ASSLGGNTEAF
13,-,TRBJ1-1,TRBV13,ASRLQGAKDTEAF
14,-,TRBJ2-2,TRBV6-5,ASSYLDSRNTGELF
14,-,TRBJ1-3,TRBV5-4,ASSPGGKGSGNTIY
16,many,TRBJ2-2,TRBV12-5,ASGLPSRSGGNTGELF
14,-,TRBJ1-3,TRBV7-7,ASSSTEIFSGNTIY
13,-,TRBJ1-6,TRBV9,ASSPSLGGNSPLH
13,-,TRBJ1-5,TRBV12-5,ASGLGVGVNQPQH
14,-,TRBJ2-7,TRBV4-3,ASSQDRQDSSYEQY
11,-,TRBJ2-5,TRBV6-1,ASSEPFQETQY
12,-,TRBJ2-1,TRBV11-3,ASSLDIGAGEQF
11,-,TRBJ2-7,TRBV6-5,ASTFDALSEQY
11,-,TRBJ2-1,TRBV27,ASSYGGYNEQF
13,-,TRBJ2-3,TRBV7-2,ASSLARGGTDTQY
13,-,TRBJ1-1,TRBV9,ASSVLSDMNTEAF
11,-,TRBJ1-1,TRBV5-1,ASSLSGSFEAF
11,few,TRBJ1-3,TRBV10-3,AISIPSGNTIY